A selection of T cell receptor beta chains follows, all from one sample in a study of blood T cell repertoires in COVID-19. Sequencing used immunoSEQ multiplex PCR; TCRdb keeps in-frame clones, though not all of them. The table lists about 180,000 clones, more than 80% of them singletons. Sequenced material: peripheral blood. The receptors originated from a human donor in a cohort sampled during active COVID-19. Each CDR3 is given with its conserved first and last residue. Each record gives: V gene, D gene, J gene, clone size, CDR3 DNA, CDR3 protein. The D gene is left open where the match is weak. The size of a clone is reported for some rows only, either as once, few or many, or as a class for expanded clones.

V: TRBV28; D: -; J: TRBJ1-6; size: -; DNA: TGTGCCAGCAGTTTAGGAGTAGGGTTACAGGGAATGGATTCACCCCTCCACTTT; CDR3: CASSLGVGLQGMDSPLHF
V: TRBV13; D: TRBD2; J: TRBJ2-7; size: -; DNA: TGTGCCAGCAGCCCCCGCACTAGCGGGGGTCGCCACGAGCAGTACTTC; CDR3: CASSPRTSGGRHEQYF
V: TRBV5-5; D: -; J: TRBJ1-5; size: -; DNA: TGTGCCAGCAGCTCAGTGGGGGGGCGGGATCAGCCCCAGCATTTT; CDR3: CASSSVGGRDQPQHF
V: TRBV3-1/TRBV3-2; D: -; J: TRBJ1-2; size: -; DNA: TGTGCCAGCAGCCAAGATGCAGAACAGTTCTATGGCTACACCTTC; CDR3: CASSQDAEQFYGYTF
V: TRBV5-6; D: TRBD1; J: TRBJ1-3; size: -; DNA: TGTGCCAGCAGCCGGACAGGCCCTGGAAACACCATATATTTT; CDR3: CASSRTGPGNTIYF
V: TRBV18; D: -; J: TRBJ2-5; size: -; DNA: TGTGCCAGCTCACCAACTAGCTTAGAGACCCAGTACTTC; CDR3: CASSPTSLETQYF
V: TRBV18; D: TRBD1; J: TRBJ2-5; size: -; DNA: TGTGCCAGCTCCCGACAGGGCGGCGAGGAGGAGACCCAGTACTTC; CDR3: CASSRQGGEEETQYF
V: TRBV19; D: TRBD1; J: TRBJ1-3; size: -; DNA: TGTGCCAGTAGTTCGCCAGGGGGCTCTGGAAACACCATATATTTT; CDR3: CASSSPGGSGNTIYF
V: TRBV7-3; D: TRBD2; J: TRBJ2-7; size: -; DNA: TGTGCCAGCAGCCGGGGGGTAGGGTTCGAGCAGTACTTC; CDR3: CASSRGVGFEQYF
V: TRBV29-1; D: -; J: TRBJ1-1; size: few; DNA: TGCAGCGTTGATGTGCAGGTCACTGAAGCTTTCTTT; CDR3: CSVDVQVTEAFF
V: TRBV3-1/TRBV3-2; D: TRBD2; J: TRBJ2-7; size: -; DNA: TGTGCCAGCAGCCACGGGGAGGGGTCCTACGAGCAGTACTTC; CDR3: CASSHGEGSYEQYF
V: TRBV27; D: TRBD1; J: TRBJ2-1; size: -; DNA: TGTGCCAGCAGTCTGAGGACAGGGGTCAATGAGCAGTTCTTC; CDR3: CASSLRTGVNEQFF
V: TRBV18; D: TRBD1; J: TRBJ2-7; size: few; DNA: TGTGCCAGCTCTCTCGGACAGGACGCCTACGAGCAGTACTTC; CDR3: CASSLGQDAYEQYF
V: TRBV7-8; D: TRBD2; J: TRBJ2-3; size: -; DNA: TGTGCCAGCAGCCCGACTAGCGGTAGCACAGATACGCAGTATTTT; CDR3: CASSPTSGSTDTQYF
V: TRBV5-4; D: -; J: TRBJ1-2; size: -; DNA: TGTGCCAGCAGCTCCCAGCCCCGGACACAACTTAGGTCTGGCTACACCTTC; CDR3: CASSSQPRTQLRSGYTF
V: TRBV28; D: TRBD1; J: TRBJ1-2; size: -; DNA: TGTGCCAGCAGACGAAGGGGGCGCTCTGGCTACACCTTC; CDR3: CASRRRGRSGYTF
V: TRBV20-1; D: -; J: TRBJ2-7; size: -; DNA: TGCAGTGCTAGTCACAGGTCCTACGAGCAGTACTTC; CDR3: CSASHRSYEQYF
V: TRBV9; D: TRBD1; J: TRBJ2-6; size: -; DNA: TGTGCCAGCAGGGGACAGTCAGGCTCTGGGGCCAACGTCCTGACTTTC; CDR3: CASRGQSGSGANVLTF
V: TRBV7-9; D: TRBD2; J: TRBJ2-5; size: -; DNA: TGTGCCAGCAGCTTACCGGGCGGGGGGGAGACCCAGTACTTC; CDR3: CASSLPGGGETQYF
V: TRBV6-5; D: TRBD1; J: TRBJ2-1; size: -; DNA: TGTGCCAGCAGTACTGGACAGGGGATGAATGAGCAGTTCTTC; CDR3: CASSTGQGMNEQFF
V: TRBV7-9; D: -; J: TRBJ1-1; size: -; DNA: TGTGCCAGCACCCCGGGCACTGAAGCTTTCTTT; CDR3: CASTPGTEAFF
V: TRBV7-9; D: -; J: TRBJ2-5; size: -; DNA: TGTGCCAGCAGCTTGGCTAGCCGGGAGACCCAGTACTTC; CDR3: CASSLASRETQYF
V: TRBV7-2; D: -; J: TRBJ1-1; size: -; DNA: TGTGCCAGCAGCAAACAGGGGAACACTGAAGCTTTCTTT; CDR3: CASSKQGNTEAFF
V: TRBV12-3/TRBV12-4; D: -; J: TRBJ1-4; size: -; DNA: TGTGCCAGCAGCCTGACTGTCCCCAAACTGTTTTTT; CDR3: CASSLTVPKLFF
V: TRBV19; D: TRBD1; J: TRBJ2-7; size: -; DNA: TGTGCCAGTAGTCAAACTAGGGGGCATTACGAGCAGTACTTC; CDR3: CASSQTRGHYEQYF
V: TRBV27; D: -; J: TRBJ2-1; size: -; DNA: TGTGCCAGCATCACCCTTCAGGGTCTCGAGCAGTTCTTC; CDR3: CASITLQGLEQFF
V: TRBV6-5; D: -; J: TRBJ1-2; size: -; DNA: TGTGCCAGCGGGAGGACGGAGAACTATGGCTACACCTTC; CDR3: CASGRTENYGYTF
V: TRBV14; D: -; J: TRBJ2-3; size: -; DNA: TGTGCCAGCAGCCAAGATGATTTTGCAGAAACCACAGATACGCAGTATTTT; CDR3: CASSQDDFAETTDTQYF
V: TRBV13; D: -; J: TRBJ2-7; size: -; DNA: TGTGCCAGCAGCCAGGGAGGCAGCTACGAGCAGTACTTC; CDR3: CASSQGGSYEQYF
V: TRBV7-9; D: -; J: TRBJ2-1; size: -; DNA: TGTGCCAGCAGCTCCACTAGTGCTTGGGAGCAGTTCTTC; CDR3: CASSSTSAWEQFF